Listed below are T cell receptor beta chains from one sample, sequenced in a study of T-cell memory formation after mild COVID-19. In TCRdb, the 5' RACE reads were re-called with MiXCR into one record per CDR3 protein. The sample has about 470,000 distinct CDR3 sequences, 20% to 25% seen once. Sequenced sample: PBMCs or a T cell subset sorted from them (not recorded which). These receptors originate from an adult woman who had mild COVID-19 (a few samples of this study predate the infection). Cell type and time point are not known. CDR3s include the opening cysteine and the closing phenylalanine or tryptophan.

J: TRBJ2-1
V: TRBV3-1
length: 17
CDR3: CASATYGGGITEVEQFF

J: TRBJ2-7
V: TRBV6-2/TRBV6-3
length: 12
CDR3: CASSYGRFEQYF

J: TRBJ2-2
V: TRBV6-6
length: 15
CDR3: CASSKLSQGNGELFF

J: TRBJ2-7
V: TRBV12-3/TRBV12-4
length: 15
CDR3: CASSFSGQRVYEQYF

J: TRBJ2-7
V: TRBV3-1
length: 13
CDR3: CARWRSYGGEQYF

J: TRBJ1-2
V: TRBV9
length: 21
CDR3: CASSVRPTQGTGDVGLGGYTF

J: TRBJ2-5
V: TRBV5-1
length: 14
CDR3: CASSLAGTQETQYF

J: TRBJ1-5
V: TRBV6-6
length: 14
CDR3: CASRSIQGNQPQHF

J: TRBJ2-3
V: TRBV14
length: 15
CDR3: CASRRSGGATDTQYF

J: TRBJ2-7
V: TRBV24-1
length: 17
CDR3: CATSDPIGQGNPHEQYF

J: TRBJ2-1
V: TRBV7-3
length: 14
CDR3: CASSFNSAYNEQFF

J: TRBJ1-6
V: TRBV12-3/TRBV12-4
length: 15
CDR3: CASRPRGDYNSPLHF

J: TRBJ2-7
V: TRBV29-1
length: 16
CDR3: CSARQGALPLRDEQYF

J: TRBJ2-1
V: TRBV5-1
length: 14
CDR3: CASSTMTDLNEQFF

J: TRBJ1-1
V: TRBV11-2
length: 11
CDR3: CASSFSGAAFF

J: TRBJ1-4
V: TRBV12-3/TRBV12-4
length: 14
CDR3: CASSFRPGKEKLFF

J: TRBJ2-7
V: TRBV6-2/TRBV6-3
length: 17
CDR3: CASSYPSGGPFGDEQYF